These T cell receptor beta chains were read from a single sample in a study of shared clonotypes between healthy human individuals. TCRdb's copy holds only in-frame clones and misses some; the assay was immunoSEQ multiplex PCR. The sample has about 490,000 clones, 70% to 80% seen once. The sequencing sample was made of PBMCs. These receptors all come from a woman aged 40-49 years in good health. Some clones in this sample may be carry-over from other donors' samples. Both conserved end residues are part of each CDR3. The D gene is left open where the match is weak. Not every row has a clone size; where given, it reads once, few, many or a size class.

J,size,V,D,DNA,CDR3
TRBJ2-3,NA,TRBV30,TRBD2,TGTGCCTGGAGCGGCTTGGGTGTAGCGGGAGGGCCAGGAACAGATACGCAGTATTTT,CAWSGLGVAGGPGTDTQYF
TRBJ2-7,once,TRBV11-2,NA,TGTGCCAGCAGCCAGACGGTAGTCCACGAGCAGTACTTC,CASSQTVVHEQYF
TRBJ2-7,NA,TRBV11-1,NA,TGTGCCAGCAGCTCCGCAGAATATGAGCAGTACTTC,CASSSAEYEQYF
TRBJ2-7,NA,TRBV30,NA,TGTGCCTGGAGTGTGGGCAGAGCTTACGAGCAGTACTTC,CAWSVGRAYEQYF
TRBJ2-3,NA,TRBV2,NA,TGTGCCAGCAGTGTCGGAGATACGCAGTATTTT,CASSVGDTQYF
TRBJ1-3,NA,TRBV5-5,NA,TGTGCCAGCAGCTTGAGGTCGAGCTCTGGAAACACCATATATTTT,CASSLRSSSGNTIYF
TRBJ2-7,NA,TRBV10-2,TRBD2,TGCGCCAGCAGGGGGACTAGCGGGAGGGCGAGCTCCTACGAGCAGTACTTC,CASRGTSGRASSYEQYF
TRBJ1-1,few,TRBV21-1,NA,TGTGCCAGCAGCAAAGTGGGGTGCCCCCGGCCTGAAGCTTTCTTT,CASSKVGCPRPEAFF
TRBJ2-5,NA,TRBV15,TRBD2,TGTGCCACCAGCAGAGTGGGCCAAGGACTAGCGGGAGAGACCCAGTACTTC,CATSRVGQGLAGETQYF
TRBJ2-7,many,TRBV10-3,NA,TGTGCCATCAGTGAGGAAGGGGAGCAGTACTTC,CAISEEGEQYF
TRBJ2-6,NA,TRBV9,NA,TGTGCCAGCAGCGTCTTGGATCCCTTATACTCTGACTCTGGGGCCAACGTCCTGACTTTC,CASSVLDPLYSDSGANVLTF
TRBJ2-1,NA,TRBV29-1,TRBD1,TGCAGCGTTGTTCGGGACAGCTACAATGAGCAGTTCTTC,CSVVRDSYNEQFF
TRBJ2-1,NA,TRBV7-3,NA,TGTGCCAGCAGCTTAGCGCGGGACAATGAGCAGTTCTTC,CASSLARDNEQFF
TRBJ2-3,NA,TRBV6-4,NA,TGTGCCAGCAGTGACGGCAGCGACACAGATACGCAGTATTTT,CASSDGSDTDTQYF
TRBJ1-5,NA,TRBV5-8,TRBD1,TGTGCCAGCAGCTCAGGGACAGGGGATTGGCAGCCCCAGCATTTT,CASSSGTGDWQPQHF
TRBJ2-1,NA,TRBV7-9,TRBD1,TGTGCCAGCAGGGGATGGACAGGGAGGAATGAGCAGTTCTTC,CASRGWTGRNEQFF
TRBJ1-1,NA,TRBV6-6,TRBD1,TGTGCCAGCTGTTACAGGGGCGAGAACACTGAAGCTTTCTTT,CASCYRGENTEAFF
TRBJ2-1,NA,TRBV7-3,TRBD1,TGTGCCAGCAGCTCGTCCCCGGGACAGGGGGTCGATGAGCAGTTCTTC,CASSSSPGQGVDEQFF
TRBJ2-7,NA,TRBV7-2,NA,TGTGCCAGCAGCTTGCGGTCAGGAATCCACGAGCAGTACTTC,CASSLRSGIHEQYF
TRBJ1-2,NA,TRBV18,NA,TGTGCCAGCTCCGCAGGGATGGAGGGCTACACCTTC,CASSAGMEGYTF
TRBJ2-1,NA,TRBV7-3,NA,TGTGCCAGCAGCTCCACGGGGGAAAATGAGCAGTTCTTC,CASSSTGENEQFF
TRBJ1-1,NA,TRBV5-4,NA,TGTGCCAGCACTCCCGGCGGGGAGGGCACTGAAGCTTTCTTT,CASTPGGEGTEAFF
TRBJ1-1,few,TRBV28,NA,TGTGCCAGCAGGGATCAAGATGGGGGGATGAACACTGAAGCTTTCTTT,CASRDQDGGMNTEAFF
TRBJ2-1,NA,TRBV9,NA,TGTGCCAGCAGCGTACGCCCTAGAGCGTACAATGAGCAGTTCTTC,CASSVRPRAYNEQFF
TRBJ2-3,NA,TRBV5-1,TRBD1,TGCGCCAGCAGCTCCTGGGGGACAGGCCCGACCGTAGATACGCAGTATTTT,CASSSWGTGPTVDTQYF
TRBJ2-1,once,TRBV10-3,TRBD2,TGTGCCATCAGACCTAGCGGGAGCGTCCTCTCCTACAATGAGCAGTTCTTC,CAIRPSGSVLSYNEQFF
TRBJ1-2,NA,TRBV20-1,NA,TGCAGTGCTAGAGTACCATCGGGCTACACCTTC,CSARVPSGYTF
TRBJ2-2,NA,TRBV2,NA,TGTGCCAGCAGCCTACGACACACCGGGGAGCTGTTTTTT,CASSLRHTGELFF
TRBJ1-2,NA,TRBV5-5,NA,TGTGCCAGCAGCCCGACACTCGGGGGGGAGTATGGCTACACCTTC,CASSPTLGGEYGYTF
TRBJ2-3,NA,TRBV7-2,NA,TGTGCCAGCAGCTTAGTCGGGGCGGGACGCACAGATACGCAGTATTTT,CASSLVGAGRTDTQYF
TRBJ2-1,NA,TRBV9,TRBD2,TGTGCCAGCAGCGTAGTAGGACTAGCTCCCAATGAGCAGTTCTTC,CASSVVGLAPNEQFF
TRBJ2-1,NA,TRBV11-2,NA,TGTGCCAGCAGCGGTGGGGAGAGCTCCTACAATGAGCAGTTCTTC,CASSGGESSYNEQFF
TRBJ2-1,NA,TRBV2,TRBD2,TGTGCCAGCAGTGCCCAGCGGGGCTACAATGAGCAGTTCTTC,CASSAQRGYNEQFF
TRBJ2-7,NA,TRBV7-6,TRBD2,TGTGCCAGCAGCTTCCATTCGTCGGGAGCGGGAGGGCCGATCGACGAGCAGTACTTC,CASSFHSSGAGGPIDEQYF
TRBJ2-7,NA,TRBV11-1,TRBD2,TGTGCCAGCAGCTTACGTCTAGCGGATTACGAGCAGTACTTC,CASSLRLADYEQYF
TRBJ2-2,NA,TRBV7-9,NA,TGTGCCACCCAGGGCCAGGGGAACACCGGGGAGCTGTTTTTT,CATQGQGNTGELFF
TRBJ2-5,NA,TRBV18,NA,TGTGCCAGCTCACCAACGGGGCAAGCGGAGACCCAGTACTTC,CASSPTGQAETQYF
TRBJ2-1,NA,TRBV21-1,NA,TGTGCCAGCAGCAAAGGAGCGGCTTTCGGAACCAATGAGCAGTTCTTC,CASSKGAAFGTNEQFF
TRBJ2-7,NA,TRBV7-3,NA,TGTGCCAGCAGCCCCAGGACTACTTACGAGCAGTACTTC,CASSPRTTYEQYF
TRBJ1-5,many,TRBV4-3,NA,TGCGCCAGCAGCCAAGTATCGGGTCAGCCCCAGCATTTT,CASSQVSGQPQHF
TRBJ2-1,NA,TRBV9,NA,TGTGCCAGCAGCGTAACTGGACAGTGGGGAGGCAATGAGCAGTTCTTC,CASSVTGQWGGNEQFF
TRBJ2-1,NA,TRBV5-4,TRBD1,TGTGCCAGCAGCTTGCCCCGGACAGGGGGCTTATATGAGCAGTTCTTC,CASSLPRTGGLYEQFF
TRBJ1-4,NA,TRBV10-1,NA,TGCGCCAGCAGTGAGTCGGGGCCGTCTAAAAAACTGTTTTTT,CASSESGPSKKLFF
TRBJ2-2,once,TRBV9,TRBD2,TGTGCCAGCAGCGCCCCTAGCGGGGGAACCGGGGAGCTGTTTTTT,CASSAPSGGTGELFF
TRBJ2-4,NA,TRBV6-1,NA,TGTGCCAGCAGTGAATTGGGGGGCAATCCCAAAAACATTCAGTACTTC,CASSELGGNPKNIQYF
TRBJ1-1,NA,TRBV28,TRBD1,TGTGCCAGCAGTTTAGGGGGACAGGGGGCCGGCGGAGCTTTCTTT,CASSLGGQGAGGAFF
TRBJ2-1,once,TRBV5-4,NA,TGTGCCAGCAGCTTGGGCGGCGGGATAGTAGGGAATGAGCAGTTCTTC,CASSLGGGIVGNEQFF
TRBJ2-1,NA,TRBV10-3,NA,TGTGCCATCAGTGATGGGACCTCTGGGAATGAGCAGTTCTTC,CAISDGTSGNEQFF
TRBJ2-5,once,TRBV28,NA,TGTGCCAGCACCCTGACCGGGACTTTAGAGACCCAGTACTTC,CASTLTGTLETQYF
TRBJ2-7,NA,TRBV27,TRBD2,TGTGCCAGCAGTCTGGGGGAGGGGCTCGAGCAGTACTTC,CASSLGEGLEQYF
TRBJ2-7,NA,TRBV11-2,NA,TGTGCCAGCAGCTTAGACGCCGGGCCTTCGCCCTACGAGCAGTACTTC,CASSLDAGPSPYEQYF
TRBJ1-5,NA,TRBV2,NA,TGTGCCAGCAGAGGAGACAGCAATCAGCCCCAGCATTTT,CASRGDSNQPQHF